Listed below are T cell receptor beta chains from one sample, sequenced in a study of blood T cell repertoires in COVID-19. Libraries were prepared by immunoSEQ multiplex PCR; TCRdb keeps only in-frame clonotypes and omits some of them. The sample comprises roughly 34,000 clones, around 88% of which are singletons, and around 5.2% rests with the top ten. Sequencing used peripheral blood. The receptors stem from a woman in her 70s with active COVID-19. Each CDR3 is given with its conserved first and last residue. Each record gives: clone size, J gene, V gene, D gene, CDR3 protein, CDR3 DNA. D genes are given only for firm matches. Not all rows give a size; the values are once, few, many and, for expanded clones, a class.

size: .
J: TRBJ2-7
V: TRBV7-9
D: .
CDR3: CASSPTGAHYEQYF
DNA: TGTGCCAGCAGCCCTACAGGAGCCCACTACGAGCAGTACTTC

size: .
J: TRBJ2-5
V: TRBV7-9
D: .
CDR3: CASSPGARETQYF
DNA: TGTGCCAGCAGCCCCGGCGCGCGGGAGACCCAGTACTTC

size: .
J: TRBJ1-4
V: TRBV6-5
D: .
CDR3: CASNNRGGHEKLFF
DNA: TGTGCCAGCAACAACCGGGGGGGTCACGAAAAACTGTTTTTT

size: .
J: TRBJ1-1
V: TRBV6-6
D: TRBD1
CDR3: CASSPDRGEAFF
DNA: TGTGCCAGCAGTCCAGACAGGGGCGAAGCTTTCTTT

size: few
J: TRBJ1-6
V: TRBV11-3
D: .
CDR3: CASRTTGQNSPLHF
DNA: TGTGCCAGCAGGACGACCGGACAGAATTCACCCCTCCACTTT

size: .
J: TRBJ1-2
V: TRBV7-9
D: TRBD1
CDR3: CASSQQGAYGYTF
DNA: TGTGCCAGCAGCCAACAGGGGGCCTATGGCTACACCTTC

size: .
J: TRBJ2-3
V: TRBV19
D: TRBD1
CDR3: CASSQDRALAGTQYF
DNA: TGTGCCAGTAGTCAAGACAGGGCCTTAGCAGGTACGCAGTATTTT

size: .
J: TRBJ1-1
V: TRBV5-6
D: .
CDR3: CASSWAGVNTEAFF
DNA: TGTGCCAGCAGCTGGGCGGGAGTCAACACTGAAGCTTTCTTT

size: .
J: TRBJ1-4
V: TRBV7-2
D: TRBD1
CDR3: CASSLAGGTGGEKLFF
DNA: TGTGCCAGCAGCTTAGCGGGGGGGACAGGAGGCGAAAAACTGTTTTTT

size: .
J: TRBJ2-5
V: TRBV7-9
D: TRBD1
CDR3: CASSSGQGRYGTQYF
DNA: TGTGCCAGCAGCTCGGGACAGGGGAGGTACGGGACCCAGTACTTC

size: .
J: TRBJ1-4
V: TRBV6-6
D: TRBD1
CDR3: CASSYGQGEEKLFF
DNA: TGTGCCAGCAGTTATGGACAGGGTGAAGAAAAACTGTTTTTT

size: once
J: TRBJ2-1
V: TRBV27
D: .
CDR3: CASSLGLDRLIYNEQFF
DNA: TGTGCCAGCAGTTTAGGCTTAGACAGGCTTATCTACAATGAGCAGTTCTTC

size: few
J: TRBJ2-7
V: TRBV4-1
D: TRBD1
CDR3: CASSQVIAGGNEQYF
DNA: TGCGCCAGCAGCCAAGTTATAGCAGGGGGTAACGAGCAGTACTTC

size: once
J: TRBJ1-3
V: TRBV4-2
D: .
CDR3: CASSQGGGPLRSTIYF
DNA: TGTGCCAGCAGCCAAGGGGGGGGGCCTCTCCGGAGCACCATATATTTT

size: .
J: TRBJ1-2
V: TRBV11-3
D: .
CDR3: CASSRAGYGSGYTF
DNA: TGTGCCAGCAGCAGAGCCGGGTACGGGTCTGGCTACACCTTC

size: few
J: TRBJ1-1
V: TRBV7-2
D: .
CDR3: CASTPWGGALAEAFF
DNA: TGTGCCAGCACCCCTTGGGGGGGCGCTTTAGCTGAAGCTTTCTTT

size: .
J: TRBJ2-1
V: TRBV5-1
D: .
CDR3: CASSLGARGANEQFF
DNA: TGCGCCAGCAGCTTGGGAGCCCGGGGGGCCAATGAGCAGTTCTTC

size: .
J: TRBJ2-1
V: TRBV6-6
D: TRBD1
CDR3: CASSNELTGGFF
DNA: TGTGCCAGCAGTAACGAATTGACAGGGGGGTTCTTC

size: .
J: TRBJ2-1
V: TRBV7-8
D: TRBD2
CDR3: CASSSQGLAINEQFF
DNA: TGTGCCAGCAGCTCACAAGGACTAGCTATAAATGAGCAGTTCTTC